Sequencing of this T cell receptor beta chain was carried out in a study of cytomegalovirus exposure and HLA in healthy donors. Findings and caveats of the study: Most sequenced TCRs were rare (though some public TCRs occurred in many donors). In an earlier analysis, productive rearrangement rates for most beta V segments clustered near 87% or 30%.

Amplification used 60 Vbeta primers and 13 Jbeta primers. Generated by immunoSEQ multiplex PCR, the TCRdb table keeps only in-frame clones and is missing some. The sample records 180,000 or so clones, 82% being singletons. This CDR3 comprises 15 residues. The V end lost 6 bases, the J end lost 3 bases, and 17 bases lay between the germline ends. Looked up from germline, CDR1 is KGHSH and CDR2 is LQKENI. Regarding this clone: The antigen remains unidentified.

This sequence originates from a boy aged 2 to 10 in good health and CMV-seronegative. Input material: PBMCs. The chain recombines TRBV18 with TRBJ1-1; D is unresolved. This chain's CDR3 is CASSGGEVFYTEAFF. The CDR3 bases are TGTGCCAGCTCTGGCGGGGAAGTTTTCTACACTGAAGCTTTCTTT. The full variable domain, its missing parts supplied by reference TRBV18 and TRBJ1-1, is NAGVMQNPRHLVRRRGQEARLRCSPMKGHSHVYWYRQLPEEGLKFMVYLQKENIIDESGMPKERFSAEFPKEGPSILRIQQVVRGDSAAYFCASSGGEVFYTEAFFGQGTRLTVV.